This paragraph covers one T cell receptor (beta chain) sequence. This sample is part of a study of cytomegalovirus exposure and HLA in healthy donors. Germline V gene data show CDR1 as SEHNR and CDR2 as FQNEAQ (reference sequence). The CDR3 extends over 15 amino acids. The V and J ends lost 8 bases and 5 bases, in that order; junction bases with no gene match: 9. PCR used 60 Vbeta primers and 13 Jbeta primers. Profiling relied on immunoSEQ multiplex PCR, and the TCRdb table lists in-frame clones only, not all of them. This repertoire shows some 150,000 clones, around 79% found once; its top ten account for roughly 6.8%.

The rearrangement uses TRBV7-9 and TRBJ2-7; 13 bases map to TRBD2. The sequencing input was PBMCs. The sequence derives from a man aged 45-65 years in good health and CMV-seropositive. CDR3 DNA sequence: TGTGCCAGCGGGAATAGACTAGCGGGAGGAAACGAGCAGTACTTC. Amino acid sequence: CASGNRLAGGNEQYF. The full variable domain, in which reference TRBV7-9 and TRBJ2-7 provide the parts outside the CDR3, is DTGVSQNPRHKITKRGQNVTFRCDPISEHNRLYWYRQTLGQGPEFLTYFQNEAQLEKSRLLSDRFSAERPKGSFSTLEIQRTEQGDSAMYLCASGNRLAGGNEQYFGPGTRLTVT.